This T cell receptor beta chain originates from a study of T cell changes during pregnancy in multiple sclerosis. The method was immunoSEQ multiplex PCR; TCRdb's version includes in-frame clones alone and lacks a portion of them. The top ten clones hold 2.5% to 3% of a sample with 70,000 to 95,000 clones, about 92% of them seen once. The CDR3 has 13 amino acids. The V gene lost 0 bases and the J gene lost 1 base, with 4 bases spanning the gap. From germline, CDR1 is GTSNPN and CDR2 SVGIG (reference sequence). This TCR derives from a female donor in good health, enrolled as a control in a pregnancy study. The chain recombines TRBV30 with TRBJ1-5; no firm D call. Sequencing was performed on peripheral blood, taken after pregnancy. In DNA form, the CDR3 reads TGTGCCTGGAGTGTTGGCAGCAATCAGCCCCAGCATTTT. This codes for CAWSVGSNQPQHF.